This T cell receptor beta chain was captured in a study of blood T cell repertoires in COVID-19. About the study: Whether acute or convalescent, the COVID-19 samples came from the United States, Italy and Spain. T cells, B-cell-depleted T cells, or PBMCs provided the cDNA or gDNA that served as material.

In the authors' workflow: Quantification of nucleated cells was approximated via reference gene primer amplification. TCRdb's table, derived via immunoSEQ multiplex PCR, lists solely in-frame clones and lacks some. Clonal size and the V and J genes are those of that table, whereas D and trimming came from the DNA. The table has tens of thousands of clones, over 65% seen once. V was shortened by 3 bases and J by 2 bases, with 7 bases between the two germline ends. Germline V gives CDR1 WSHSY, CDR2 SAAADI. The CDR3 has 13 amino acids. The source of this sequence is a woman aged 55-69 years with acute or convalescent COVID-19. Material: peripheral blood. This rearrangement joins TRBV10-2 to TRBJ1-1; perhaps TRBD1 as D (5 bases). CDR3 in DNA: TGCGCCAGCAGTGAACAGGCAAACACTGAAGCTTTCTTT. Translated: CASSEQANTEAFF.